The 22 T cell receptor beta chains below come from one sample, sequenced in a study of T cell responses to AZD1222 COVID-19 vaccine. Clones were read by immunoSEQ multiplex PCR, and TCRdb kept only the in-frame ones, dropping some. Of 150,000 to 250,000 clones listed, around 93% are singletons. This material consisted of peripheral blood, taken 28 days after the second AZD1222 dose. The receptor set was obtained from an adult who received the AZD1222 COVID-19 vaccine.

V usage is TRBV10-1 and J usage is TRBJ1-6; 8 nucleotides align to TRBD1. V gave up 5 bases and J gave up 9 bases; unmatched junction bases: 9. Germline V CDR1 and CDR2: WNHNN, SYGVQD (reference sequence). CDR3 length equals 15 residues. CDR3: CASSSLTGVGSPLHF. CDR3 coding DNA: TGCGCCAGCAGTTCATTGACAGGGGTAGGTTCACCCCTCCACTTT.

The chain couples TRBV6-6 to TRBJ1-4; D gene uncertain. The germline V gene encodes CDR1 MNHNY and CDR2 SVGAGI (reference sequence). The V end lost 8 bases, the J end lost 8 bases, and 18 bases lay between the germline ends. The CDR3 is 14 residues long. CDR3 sequence reads: CASLNSAGEEKLFF. In DNA, the CDR3 is TGTGCCAGCCTTAATTCAGCGGGAGAGGAAAAACTGTTTTTT.

The chain employs TRBV7-6 and TRBJ1-2; tentatively, D is TRBD1 (6 bases). The CDR3 is made up of 12 amino acids. Deletions cut 4 bases from V and 8 bases from J, with 11 bases between. In germline, CDR1 is SGHVS, CDR2 FNYEAQ. The CDR3 protein is CASSSRGGGYTF. The CDR3 DNA reads as TGTGCCAGCAGCTCGAGGGGGGGAGGCTACACCTTC.

The CDR3 region has the DNA TGTGCTTCACCCGGACAGGGGACTGAAGCTTTCTTT. Translation: CASPGQGTEAFF. This chain joins TRBV28 and TRBJ1-1; 9 nucleotides line up with TRBD1. Germline V gene sequence: CDR1 MDHEN, CDR2 SYDVKM. The CDR3 totals 12 residues.

The V call is TRBV30, the J call TRBJ1-1; D gene ambiguous. The V end was cut by 4 bases, the J end by 0 bases, with 3 bases between. The V gene's germline CDR1 is GTSNPN and CDR2 SVGIG (reference sequence). This CDR3 has 11 amino acids. CDR3 in amino acids: CAWNLNTEAFF. CDR3 sequence (DNA): TGTGCCTGGAATCTGAACACTGAAGCTTTCTTT.

The gene calls are TRBV30 and TRBJ1-2; 9 bases match TRBD1. V lost 1 base, J lost 8 bases, and 5 bases stayed unmatched. This CDR3 comprises 13 residues. Per germline, CDR1 GTSNPN and CDR2 SVGIG (reference sequence). This CDR3 reads CAWSAGTGLGYTF. Here the CDR3 DNA reads TGTGCCTGGAGTGCCGGGACAGGGTTGGGCTACACCTTC.

This clone was counted a single time. The chain carries TRBV7-9 and TRBJ2-1, with 9 positions matching TRBD1. Per germline, CDR1 SEHNR and CDR2 FQNEAQ (reference sequence). After removal of 1 base from V and 4 bases from J, the junction contained 2 bases not matched to a gene. CDR3 size: 15 residues. The CDR3 region is CASSLGQGGYNEQFF. The CDR3 region has the DNA TGTGCCAGCAGCTTAGGACAGGGGGGATACAATGAGCAGTTCTTC. The entire variable domain, with the rest obtained from reference TRBV7-9 and TRBJ2-1, is as follows: DTGVSQNPRHKITKRGQNVTFRCDPISEHNRLYWYRQTLGQGPEFLTYFQNEAQLEKSRLLSDRFSAERPKGSFSTLEIQRTEQGDSAMYLCASSLGQGGYNEQFFGPGTRLTVL.

The V call is TRBV6-5, the J call TRBJ1-1; the match to TRBD1 covers 7 bases. The V segment lost 6 bases and the J segment 5 bases; nucleotides outside the gene matches: 6. This CDR3 contains 13 residues. The germline V gene has CDR1 MNHEY and CDR2 SVGAGI. The CDR3 protein is CASRGQKRTEAFF. The CDR3 region has the DNA TGTGCCAGCAGGGGACAGAAGAGAACTGAAGCTTTCTTT.

This chain connects TRBV5-1 to TRBJ2-5; 8 nucleotides match TRBD2. The V segment lost 0 bases and the J segment 1 base; nucleotides outside the gene matches: 2. Germline values: CDR1 SGHRS, CDR2 YFSETQ. The CDR3 has 15 residues. CDR3 nucleotide sequence: TGCGCCAGCAGCTTGGCCGGGACTAGCCAAGAGACCCAGTACTTC. It specifies CASSLAGTSQETQYF.

The gene calls are TRBV5-4 and TRBJ2-3; D might be TRBD1 or TRBD2, each matching 6 bases. V gave up 4 bases and J gave up 3 bases, with 15 bases separating them. Germline CDR1 is SGHNT and CDR2 is YYREEE (reference sequence). The CDR3 consists of 15 residues. CDR3 in DNA: TGTGCCAGCAGCCTCCGAGGGGGGCTTACAGATACGCAGTATTTT. Its translation: CASSLRGGLTDTQYF.

The chain joins TRBV7-6 to TRBJ2-1; 11 bases line up with TRBD2. The germline V gene encodes CDR1 SGHVS and CDR2 FNYEAQ. The length of the CDR3 is 18 residues. With V trimmed by 3 bases and J by 9 bases, 16 bases remained unmatched. CDR3 nucleotides: TGTGCCAGCAGCTTCGTTCAGGATAGCGGGGGGGATTTTTTTGAGCAGTTCTTC. It encodes CASSFVQDSGGDFFEQFF.

The rearrangement links TRBV5-4 to TRBJ1-3; no definite D call. CDR3 size: 15 residues. Trimming stripped 2 bases from V and 0 bases from J, with 9 bases between. The V gene's germline CDR1 is SGHNT and CDR2 YYREEE (reference sequence). Here the CDR3 reads CASSLDPNSGNTIYF. In DNA, the CDR3 is TGTGCCAGCAGCTTAGACCCAAACTCTGGAAACACCATATATTTT. Full variable domain (remainder filled in from reference TRBV5-4 and TRBJ1-3): ETGVTQSPTHLIKTRGQQVTLRCSSQSGHNTVSWYQQALGQGPQFIFQYYREEENGRGNFPPRFSGLQFPNYSSELNVNALELDDSALYLCASSLDPNSGNTIYFGEGSWLTVV.

The rearrangement joins TRBV4-3 to TRBJ1-4; D call uncertain. CDR1 LGHNA and CDR2 YSLEER come from the germline V gene. The V end lost 0 bases, the J end lost 0 bases, and 8 bases lay between the germline ends. The CDR3 is 16 amino acids. This CDR3 is CASSQDPQATNEKLFF. CDR3 in DNA: TGCGCCAGCAGCCAAGATCCGCAGGCAACTAATGAAAAACTGTTTTTT.

The chain has TRBV25-1 and TRBJ1-2, with 9 nucleotides matching TRBD1. The V segment lost 6 bases and the J segment 6 bases; nucleotides outside the gene matches: 11. The CDR3 runs 15 residues. Germline CDR1 and CDR2: MGHDK and SYGVNS. In DNA form, the CDR3 reads TGTGCCAGCAGGAGGGTCGGGGACAGGGCGCATGGCTACACCTTC. Amino acids: CASRRVGDRAHGYTF.

The chain combines TRBV20-1 with TRBJ1-1; D is undetermined. This CDR3 comprises 11 residues. Germline V gene sequence: CDR1 DFQATT, CDR2 SNEGSKA (reference sequence). V was shortened by 6 bases and J by 4 bases, with 9 bases between the two germline ends. CDR3 amino acids: CSASRVTEAFF. CDR3 nucleotide sequence: TGCAGTGCAAGTAGGGTCACTGAAGCTTTCTTT.

The V call is TRBV28, the J call TRBJ1-3; D remains ambiguous. The CDR3 is 14 amino acids. The germline V gene encodes CDR1 MDHEN and CDR2 SYDVKM. The ends were cut back, 3 bases at V and 1 base at J, with 7 bases in the middle. In nucleotides, the CDR3 is TGTGCCAGCAGTTTCGCGGTATCTGGAAACACCATATATTTT. It specifies CASSFAVSGNTIYF.

The genes are TRBV7-3 and TRBJ2-3, with TRBD2 identical over 8 bases. V lost 5 bases, J lost 2 bases, and 9 bases stayed unmatched. The CDR3 covers 16 residues. Germline CDR1 reads SGHTA; CDR2 reads FQGTGA. For the CDR3, the DNA is TGTGCCAGCAGCCCAAGCGGGGGCAGGATCACAGATACGCAGTATTTT. Its protein is CASSPSGGRITDTQYF.

V gene TRBV7-3 combines with J gene TRBJ2-3; D may be TRBD1 (6 bases). Germline lookup yields CDR1 SGHTA and CDR2 FQGTGA. Between the trimmed V and J ends, which lost 3 bases and 0 bases, there was a span of 7 bases. The CDR3 covers 14 residues. The CDR3 DNA sequence: TGTGCCAGCAGCTTCGGACAGAGCACAGATACGCAGTATTTT. This translates into CASSFGQSTDTQYF.

CDR3 sequence reads: CASSLDGQGAYEQYF. The CDR3 DNA reads as TGCGCCAGCAGCTTGGATGGGCAGGGGGCTTACGAGCAGTACTTC. The chain has TRBV5-1 and TRBJ2-7; 8 positions agree with TRBD1. Germline trimming cut 0 bases from V and 4 bases from J; bases unmatched to any gene: 6. Per germline, CDR1 SGHRS and CDR2 YFSETQ. This CDR3 region has 15 residues.

The chain recombines TRBV2 with TRBJ1-1, with unresolved D. The CDR3 spans 13 residues. Trimming removed 6 bases from V and 1 base from J, with 9 bases in between. The germline gives CDR1 SNHLY, CDR2 FYNNEI. In DNA form, the CDR3 reads TGTGCCAGCAGCCGCGACGGGAACACTGAAGCTTTCTTT. It specifies CASSRDGNTEAFF.

The V and J genes are TRBV24-1 and TRBJ1-5; D uncertain. Trimming pared 5 bases from V and 4 bases from J, leaving 8 bases between. Looked up from germline, CDR1 is KGHDR and CDR2 is SFDVKD. The CDR3 has 13 amino acids. CDR3 DNA sequence: TGTGCCACCAGTGTCGCGTCGAATCAGCCCCAGCATTTT. Its translation: CATSVASNQPQHF.

The chain joins TRBV4-1 to TRBJ1-6; 7 nucleotides match TRBD1. This CDR3 spans 19 amino acids. The V and J ends lost 0 bases and 5 bases, in that order; junction bases with no gene match: 13. Germline values: CDR1 MGHRA, CDR2 YSYEKL. The DNA of the CDR3 is TGCGCCAGCAGCCAAGAAAGGATGGTAGGGGGCGGAAATAATTCACCCCTCCACTTT. As protein: CASSQERMVGGGNNSPLHF.